The 22 T cell receptor beta chains in this list originate from one sample, sequenced in a study of T cells in Graves' hyperthyroidism and ophthalmopathy. RNA transcripts yielded amplified TCR beta CDR3 regions. The HTBI set primed first-round TCR CDR3 RT-PCR. In TCRdb, the multiplex PCR reads were re-called with MiXCR into one record per CDR3 protein. The top ten hold 13% of the sample, which has approximately 410,000 distinct CDR3 sequences, roughly 14% seen once. Input material: blood. The receptors derive from a man aged 18 to 30 with Graves' ophthalmopathy.

This clonotype was seen at least ten times. The chain uses TRBV7-3 and TRBJ2-1, with TRBD2 as a possible D gene (6 bases). CDR3 size: 13 residues. CDR1 SGHTA and CDR2 FQGTGA come from the germline V gene. The ends were cut back, 3 bases at V and 6 bases at J, with 9 bases in the middle. The CDR3 region is CASSLGLLNEQFF. CDR3 bases: TGTGCCAGCAGCTTGGGACTGCTCAATGAGCAGTTCTTC. Drawing the rest from reference TRBV7-3 and TRBJ2-1, the complete variable domain is GAGVSQTPSNKVTEKGKYVELRCDPISGHTALYWYRQSLGQGPEFLIYFQGTGAADDSGLPNDRFFAVRPEGSVSTLKIQRTERGDSAVYLCASSLGLLNEQFFGPGTRLTVL.

This chain connects TRBV6-1 to TRBJ1-2, with a tentative D call TRBD1 (6 bases). The germline V and J ends were trimmed by 6 bases and 5 bases, with 19 bases remaining between them. Germline assignment: CDR1 MNHNS and CDR2 SASEGT. The CDR3 extends over 15 amino acids. The CDR3 sequence: CASSSQGNSGYGYTF. The CDR3 nucleotides are TGTGCCAGCAGCTCTCAGGGGAATTCAGGGTATGGCTACACCTTC.

In its sample, this clonotype was seen many times. The germline gene is not matched at one end of the junction; a read error may be the cause. This chain uses TRBV7-9 with TRBJ2-1; no firm D call. The CDR3 sequence is 14 residues long. Germline CDR1 is SEHNR and CDR2 is FQNEAQ (reference sequence). The chain's CDR3 is CASTPRGNYNKQFF. As DNA, the CDR3 is TGTGCCAGCACCCCACGTGGGAACTACAATAAGCAGTTCTTC.

This chain connects TRBV19 to TRBJ1-5; 8 bases line up with TRBD1. CDR1 and CDR2 from the germline V gene are LNHDA and SQIVND (reference sequence). The V gene end was trimmed by 6 bases and the J gene end by 4 bases; junction bases not matched to a gene: 17. The CDR3 extends over 18 amino acids. This CDR3 is CASRVSGGESAGNQPQHF. CDR3 coding DNA: TGTGCCAGTAGAGTTTCAGGGGGCGAATCTGCGGGGAATCAGCCCCAGCATTTT.

This clonotype came up once. This chain joins TRBV11-2 and TRBJ1-3; tentatively, D is TRBD1 (5 bases). The CDR3 extends over 14 amino acids. Germline V lookup: CDR1 SGHAT, CDR2 FQNNGV. V lost 5 bases, J lost 4 bases, and 12 bases lay in between. For the CDR3, the DNA is TGTGCCAGCAGCCCGAGGGGATTGGGAAACACCATATATTTT. Translating gives CASSPRGLGNTIYF.

The V gene is TRBV13, the J gene TRBJ2-7, with 11 bases identical to TRBD2. The trim removed 5 bases at V and 5 bases at J, leaving 8 bases unmatched. Germline V gives CDR1 PRHDT, CDR2 FYEKMQ (reference sequence). CDR3 length equals 15 residues. This CDR3 is CASSLAGGLVHEQYF. The CDR3 DNA follows: TGTGCCAGCAGCCTAGCGGGAGGCCTTGTCCACGAGCAGTACTTC.

The chain is built from TRBV19 and TRBJ1-4; no clear D gene. CDR1 is LNHDA and CDR2 is SQIVND in the germline V gene (reference sequence). V was shortened by 5 bases and J by 7 bases, with 8 bases between the two germline ends. The CDR3 spans 12 residues. CDR3 nucleotides: TGTGCCAGTAGTCCATGGGCTGAAAAACTGTTTTTT. It is translated as CASSPWAEKLFF.

The chain links TRBV3-1 to TRBJ2-7, with 8 nucleotides matching TRBD2. The ends lost 0 bases at V and 6 bases at J; junction bases unmatched: 10. This CDR3 comprises 16 residues. CDR1 is LGHDT and CDR2 is YNNKEL in the germline V gene (reference sequence). CDR3 DNA sequence: TGTGCCAGCAGCCAAGATTCGGGACTAGGGGCCCTCGAGCAGTACTTC. It encodes CASSQDSGLGALEQYF.

This chain joins TRBV11-3 and TRBJ2-7; 9 bases are shared with TRBD1. The CDR3 runs to 16 residues. Looked up from germline, CDR1 is SGHNT and CDR2 is YENEEA. V gave up 3 bases and J gave up 4 bases; unmatched junction bases: 10. CDR3 DNA: TGTGCCAGCAGCTTTATGCCGGGACAGGGCATTTACGAGCAGTACTTC. Its translation: CASSFMPGQGIYEQYF.

The genes are TRBV10-2 and TRBJ2-5; 9 nucleotides line up with TRBD1. The V segment lost 4 bases and the J segment 4 bases; nucleotides outside the gene matches: 4. The CDR3 sequence is 14 residues long. CDR1 WSHSY and CDR2 SAAADI come from the germline V gene. The DNA for the CDR3 is TGCGCCAGCAGTGGGACAGGGGTTTTAGAGACCCAGTACTTC. It yields the protein CASSGTGVLETQYF.

This clonotype was picked up many times. The J gene is TRBJ2-1, the V gene TRBV5-1; 7 bases align to TRBD2. V dropped 1 base and J dropped 0; count of bases not matched to a gene: 13. The CDR3 loop spans 19 amino acids. Germline V gives CDR1 SGHRS, CDR2 YFSETQ. The CDR3 nucleotides are TGCGCCAGCAGCTTGCCGGGCGGGAGTCCGGGCCCCTCCTACAATGAGCAGTTCTTC. Residues: CASSLPGGSPGPSYNEQFF.

Ten or more counts support this clonotype. J is TRBJ2-3 and V is TRBV2; D is possibly TRBD2 (5 bases). Germline CDR1 reads SNHLY; CDR2 reads FYNNEI. This CDR3 comprises 13 residues. V shed 6 bases and J shed 2 bases, with 9 bases lying between them. The CDR3 is CASRRGTTDTQYF. The CDR3 DNA follows: TGTGCCAGCAGACGGGGTACCACAGATACGCAGTATTTT.

This clonotype came up many times. V gene TRBV6-1 combines with J gene TRBJ2-2; 8 bases are a match to TRBD1. The V gene end was trimmed by 6 bases and the J gene end by 4 bases; junction bases not matched to a gene: 13. The germline V gene has CDR1 MNHNS and CDR2 SASEGT. This CDR3 has 17 amino acids. CDR3 sequence (DNA): TGTGCCAGCAGAGCCGGACGACAGGGGATGGGCACCGGGGAGCTGTTTTTT. It yields the protein CASRAGRQGMGTGELFF.

This clonotype was picked up one time. The rearrangement links TRBV6-5 to TRBJ2-1; 11 nucleotides match TRBD2. The CDR3 spans 16 residues. Germline V lookup: CDR1 MNHEY, CDR2 SVGAGI. Trimming at V came to 2 bases and at J to 3 bases, leaving 3 bases not matched to a gene. The CDR3 sequence: CASSYGTSGYYNEQFF. Written as DNA, the CDR3 is TGTGCCAGCAGTTACGGGACTAGCGGCTACTACAATGAGCAGTTCTTC.

This clonotype occurred many times. The chain employs TRBV28 and TRBJ2-7; the D is unclear. CDR1 MDHEN and CDR2 SYDVKM come from the germline V gene. This CDR3 is 17 amino acids long. V gave up 4 bases and J gave up 2 bases, with 21 bases separating them. CDR3 protein: CASSSFLEKGIAYEQYF. For the CDR3, the DNA is TGTGCCAGCAGTTCCTTTCTTGAGAAGGGTATAGCCTACGAGCAGTACTTC.

The chain links TRBV6-1 to TRBJ1-1, with D tentatively TRBD1 (5 bases). Germline V gene data show CDR1 as MNHNS and CDR2 as SASEGT. Trimming pared 8 bases from V and 0 bases from J, leaving 10 bases between. This CDR3 region has 13 residues. This CDR3 reads CASGQGMNTEAFF. DNA for the CDR3: TGTGCCAGCGGCCAGGGCATGAACACTGAAGCTTTCTTT.

There are many counts of this clonotype. The V and J genes are TRBV7-6 and TRBJ1-6, with 7 positions matching TRBD1. Trimming took 4 bases from V and 6 from J; bases not matched to a gene: 6. This CDR3 is built from 15 residues. Germline-derived CDR1 and CDR2 are SGHVS and FNYEAQ. The CDR3 spells CASSSPDRTNSPLHF. CDR3 DNA sequence: TGTGCCAGCAGCTCGCCGGACAGGACTAATTCACCCCTCCACTTT. The variable domain in full, completed from reference TRBV7-6 and TRBJ1-6, reads GAGVSQSPRYKVTKRGQDVALRCDPISGHVSLYWYRQALGQGPEFLTYFNYEAQQDKSGLPNDRFSAERPEGSISTLTIQRTEQRDSAMYRCASSSPDRTNSPLHFGNGTRLTVT.

This clonotype was seen repeatedly, ten times or more. The rearrangement links TRBV19 to TRBJ2-1, with D possibly matching TRBD2 (5 bases). This CDR3 has 13 residues. V dropped 0 bases and J dropped 11 bases, with 11 bases sitting between them. The germline V gene encodes CDR1 LNHDA and CDR2 SQIVND (reference sequence). The CDR3 nucleotides read TGTGCCAGTAGTATAGATCGCCTAGCACAGCAGTTCTTC. This codes for CASSIDRLAQQFF.

This clonotype showed up just a few times. This chain links TRBV9 with TRBJ2-7, with D unresolved. The germline V gene encodes CDR1 SGDLS and CDR2 YYNGEE. V was pared by 0 bases and J by 5 bases, with 9 bases between. This CDR3 is 13 amino acids long. This chain's CDR3 is CASSVGAWDEQYF. The CDR3 DNA is TGTGCCAGCAGCGTAGGAGCCTGGGACGAGCAGTACTTC.

The J gene is TRBJ2-2, the V gene TRBV5-1, with 8 bases that match TRBD2. The CDR3 extends over 15 amino acids. Germline loops: CDR1 SGHRS, CDR2 YFSETQ. V shed 5 bases, J shed 4 bases, and the junction held 7 bases outside the gene matches. The CDR3 region has the DNA TGCGCCAGCAGTTCAGCGGGGGTCCCCACCGGGGAGCTGTTTTTT. This sequence encodes CASSSAGVPTGELFF.

This sequence joins TRBV20-1 and TRBJ2-7; TRBD2 aligns across 13 bases. The trim removed 6 bases at V and 3 bases at J, leaving 2 bases unmatched. The CDR3 is made up of 13 amino acids. Germline V gene sequence: CDR1 DFQATT, CDR2 SNEGSKA (reference sequence). The CDR3 sequence is CSAWTSGSYEQYF. CDR3 nucleotide sequence: TGCAGTGCATGGACTAGCGGGAGCTACGAGCAGTACTTC.

There are many counts of this clonotype. This chain joins TRBV3-1 and TRBJ2-1; tentatively, D is TRBD1 or TRBD2 (5 bases each). This CDR3 is built from 14 residues. The V end lost 4 bases, the J end lost 6 bases, and 13 bases lay between the germline ends. The germline V gene encodes CDR1 LGHDT and CDR2 YNNKEL (reference sequence). The CDR3 nucleotides read TGTGCCAGCAGCCCCCGTACTGGGACCAATGAGCAGTTCTTC. Protein product: CASSPRTGTNEQFF.